The 21 T cell receptor beta chains reported below all come from one sample, sequenced in a study of blood T cell repertoires in COVID-19. TCRdb's table, derived via immunoSEQ multiplex PCR, lists solely in-frame clones and lacks some. This table holds about 120,000 clones, 80% to 90% found once. The sample was peripheral blood. The receptors were sampled from a human donor in a cohort sampled during active COVID-19.

The V gene is TRBV3-1 (or the pseudogene TRBV3-2), the J gene TRBJ1-5; 8 nucleotides align to TRBD1. Per the germline V gene, CDR1 is LGHDT and CDR2 is YNNKEL (reference sequence). The trim removed 7 bases at V and 2 bases at J, leaving 1 base unmatched. The CDR3 extends over 13 amino acids. The CDR3 is CASTTGGNQPQHF. CDR3 nucleotide sequence: TGTGCCAGCACGACAGGGGGCAATCAGCCCCAGCATTTT.

The V and J genes are TRBV24-1 and TRBJ2-1; TRBD1 agrees at 9 bases. The CDR3 extends over 12 amino acids. Looked up from germline, CDR1 is KGHDR and CDR2 is SFDVKD. Unmatched junction bases numbered 6, after V lost 4 bases and J lost 15 bases. CDR3 coding DNA: TGTGCCACCAGTGAACCGGGACAGGGTCTGTTCTTC. Protein sequence: CATSEPGQGLFF.

This chain joins TRBV6-1 and TRBJ1-6; a weak D match, TRBD1 (6 bases). CDR1 is MNHNS, CDR2 SASEGT, per germline. The CDR3 runs 15 residues. The germline V and J ends were trimmed by 1 base and 4 bases, with 8 bases remaining between them. The CDR3 region has the DNA TGTGCCAGCAGTGAAGTTACAGGGTATAATTCACCCCTCCACTTT. This codes for CASSEVTGYNSPLHF.

The chain employs TRBV5-1 and TRBJ1-2; tentatively, D is TRBD1 (5 bases). The CDR3 contains 14 residues. In germline, CDR1 is SGHRS, CDR2 YFSETQ. V was shortened by 1 base and J by 3 bases, with 10 bases between the two germline ends. CDR3 in DNA: TGCGCCAGCAGCTTGTCCGGGGGGGACTATGGCTACACCTTC. Residues: CASSLSGGDYGYTF.

The chain has TRBV5-1 and TRBJ1-1; 7 bases match TRBD1. CDR1 and CDR2 (germline): SGHRS, YFSETQ. The CDR3 length is 16 residues. V was clipped by 0 bases and J by 1 base; unmatched bases: 6. The CDR3 loop reads CASSLAEGAGNTEAFF. The CDR3 nucleotides read TGCGCCAGCAGCTTGGCCGAGGGGGCTGGGAACACTGAAGCTTTCTTT. Based on the CDR3 plus reference TRBV5-1 and TRBJ1-1, the full variable domain is KAGVTQTPRYLIKTRGQQVTLSCSPISGHRSVSWYQQTPGQGLQFLFEYFSETQRNKGNFPGRFSGRQFSNSRSEMNVSTLELGDSALYLCASSLAEGAGNTEAFFGQGTRLTVV.

The CDR3 here is CASSQDIGTDTQYF. The CDR3 DNA sequence: TGCGCCAGCAGCCAAGATATCGGGACAGATACGCAGTATTTT. The chain is built from TRBV4-1 and TRBJ2-3; no definite D call. The CDR3 consists of 14 residues. Germline CDR1 is MGHRA and CDR2 is YSYEKL. Trimming stripped 0 bases from V and 3 bases from J, with 7 bases between.

The rearrangement links TRBV7-9 to TRBJ2-5; TRBD2 is a possible D gene (5 bases). Between the trimmed V and J ends, which lost 5 bases and 2 bases, there was a span of 15 bases. The CDR3 has 15 residues. Germline assignment: CDR1 SEHNR and CDR2 FQNEAQ (reference sequence). CDR3 in DNA: TGTGCCAGCAGCCATAAGGTCGGGGATCAAGAGACCCAGTACTTC. Its protein is CASSHKVGDQETQYF.

The chain links TRBV7-9 to TRBJ2-1; D call uncertain. V was shortened by 2 bases and J by 4 bases, with 6 bases between the two germline ends. CDR1 is SEHNR, CDR2 FQNEAQ, per germline (reference sequence). The CDR3 extends over 13 amino acids. Written as DNA, the CDR3 is TGTGCCAGCAGCTTACTGTTTTACAATGAGCAGTTCTTC. Protein sequence: CASSLLFYNEQFF.

The chain has TRBV5-6 and TRBJ1-2, with 10 bases matching TRBD1. Germline V gives CDR1 SGHDT, CDR2 YYEEEE. The junction had 3 bases not matched to a gene; V was cut back by 3 bases and J by 4 bases. The CDR3 sequence is 14 residues long. The CDR3 region has the DNA TGTGCCAGCAGCTGGGGACAGGGGAGCTATGGCTACACCTTC. It is translated as CASSWGQGSYGYTF.

The rearrangement uses TRBV6-2 or TRBV6-3 and TRBJ1-5; 8 nucleotides align to TRBD1. This CDR3 is 19 amino acids long. Losses at the gene ends were 3 bases for V and 4 bases for J; bases not matched to a gene: 17. Germline CDR1 MNHEY, CDR2 SVGEGT. The CDR3 coding sequence is TGTGCCAGCAGTTATGTTTCAGCGGGGACAGGCCCACCTAATCAGCCCCAGCATTTT. Its protein product is CASSYVSAGTGPPNQPQHF.

This clone appeared once. This chain uses TRBV24-1 with TRBJ2-3, with 8 positions matching TRBD1. The ends lost 9 bases at V and 6 bases at J; junction bases unmatched: 4. The CDR3 has 12 residues. Germline V gene lookup returns CDR1 KGHDR and CDR2 SFDVKD. The CDR3 DNA reads as TGTGCCACCGCTTACAGGGGGGATACGCAGTATTTT. Encoded protein: CATAYRGDTQYF.

This clone was detected a few times. The V gene is TRBV2, the J gene TRBJ2-7; D possibly corresponds to TRBD1 (5 bases). Germline lookup yields CDR1 SNHLY and CDR2 FYNNEI. This CDR3 is built from 14 residues. Trimming took 6 bases from V and 1 from J, leaving 13 bases between them. In DNA, the CDR3 is TGTGCCAGCAGCGATGAAAGGACATCCTACGAGCAGTACTTC. Translating it yields CASSDERTSYEQYF.

The chain joins TRBV29-1 to TRBJ2-3, with TRBD2 matching over 9 bases. The CDR3 totals 17 residues. The trim removed 6 bases at V and 2 bases at J, leaving 15 bases unmatched. Germline CDR1 and CDR2: SQVTM and ANQGSEA. Here the CDR3 reads CSVSSVLASGDTDTQYF. CDR3 in DNA: TGCAGCGTCTCCTCGGTCCTGGCTAGCGGGGACACAGATACGCAGTATTTT.

This clone was seen a handful of times. The chain joins TRBV7-2 to TRBJ1-5, with no clear D. The V end lost 5 bases, the J end lost 5 bases, and 13 bases lay between the germline ends. The CDR3 has 14 residues. Germline CDR1 reads SGHTA; CDR2 reads FQGNSA. For the CDR3, the DNA is TGTGCCAGCAGCAAAGTATACCTAGATCAGCCCCAGCATTTT. Amino acid sequence: CASSKVYLDQPQHF.

The rearrangement joins TRBV13 to TRBJ2-3; D may be TRBD2 (6 bases). The CDR3 runs 13 residues. Between the trimmed V and J ends, which lost 1 base and 4 bases, there was a span of 6 bases. Germline values: CDR1 PRHDT, CDR2 FYEKMQ (reference sequence). The CDR3 DNA reads as TGTGCCAGCAGCTTAGCGGGGGCAGATACGCAGTATTTT. This encodes CASSLAGADTQYF.

V is TRBV7-9 and J is TRBJ2-1; D ambiguous. The CDR3 is 15 residues long. V was clipped by 1 base and J by 2 bases, with 9 bases between them. Germline values: CDR1 SEHNR, CDR2 FQNEAQ (reference sequence). The CDR3 region has the DNA TGTGCCAGCAGCTTAGATTGGGCAGCCTACAATGAGCAGTTCTTC. This encodes CASSLDWAAYNEQFF. Full variable domain (missing parts from reference TRBV7-9 and TRBJ2-1): DTGVSQNPRHKITKRGQNVTFRCDPISEHNRLYWYRQTLGQGPEFLTYFQNEAQLEKSRLLSDRFSAERPKGSFSTLEIQRTEQGDSAMYLCASSLDWAAYNEQFFGPGTRLTVL.

This clone was found once. The V call is TRBV29-1, the J call TRBJ2-7; D is tentatively TRBD1 or TRBD2 (5 bases each). From germline, CDR1 is SQVTM and CDR2 ANQGSEA. The V and J ends lost 7 bases and 0 bases respectively, with 10 bases between them. The CDR3 is 12 residues long. This chain's CDR3 is CSGGPSSYEQYF. In DNA, the CDR3 is TGCAGCGGGGGACCTAGCTCCTACGAGCAGTACTTC.

The rearrangement uses TRBV7-9 and TRBJ1-4, with unresolved D. The V and J ends lost 2 bases and 4 bases respectively, with 17 bases between them. The germline V gene has CDR1 SEHNR and CDR2 FQNEAQ (reference sequence). This CDR3 is 17 amino acids long. CDR3 in DNA: TGTGCCAGCAGCTTATTCCCGGGGTCGGCAGATAATGAAAAACTGTTTTTT. The encoded protein is CASSLFPGSADNEKLFF.

The genes are TRBV24-1 and TRBJ2-1; possible D gene TRBD1, 5 bases. Trimming took 9 bases from V and 5 from J, leaving 13 bases between them. This CDR3 has 13 amino acids. Germline V gene sequence: CDR1 KGHDR, CDR2 SFDVKD. The CDR3 DNA follows: TGTGCCACCGGCACCCAGGGCCACAATGAGCAGTTCTTC. This encodes CATGTQGHNEQFF.

This clone has only a few counts. This sequence joins TRBV5-1 and TRBJ2-2; D perhaps matches TRBD2 (6 bases). Germline assignment: CDR1 SGHRS and CDR2 YFSETQ. V lost 4 bases and J lost 6, with 13 bases in between. CDR3 length: 14 residues. CDR3 amino acids: CASSPGGVPGELFF. CDR3 nucleotide sequence: TGCGCCAGCAGCCCCGGAGGGGTTCCCGGGGAGCTGTTTTTT.

The V call is TRBV28, the J call TRBJ1-4; D call uncertain. V was cut by 1 base and J by 0 bases, with 9 bases left in between. The CDR3 covers 16 residues. Germline V gene sequence: CDR1 MDHEN, CDR2 SYDVKM. DNA for the CDR3: TGTGCCAGCAGTTTATCCCCCGGGGCAACTAATGAAAAACTGTTTTTT. Translated: CASSLSPGATNEKLFF.